What follows are 24 T cell receptor beta chains derived from one specimen sequenced in a study of blood T cell repertoires in COVID-19. The protocol was immunoSEQ multiplex PCR, while the TCRdb copy is restricted to in-frame clones and leaves out a portion. The data show 200,000 to 300,000 clones, roughly four fifths seen once. The specimen was peripheral blood. The source is a woman of 80 years or more with COVID-19, enrolled during active disease.

The rearrangement links TRBV3-1 (or the pseudogene TRBV3-2) to TRBJ2-3, with 7 bases fitting TRBD1. The V and J ends lost 1 base and 3 bases, in that order; junction bases with no gene match: 7. CDR3 length: 16 residues. Germline loops: CDR1 LGHDT, CDR2 YNNKEL (reference sequence). CDR3: CASSQGVDRSTDTQYF. CDR3 coding DNA: TGTGCCAGCAGCCAAGGGGTGGACAGGTCGACAGATACGCAGTATTTT.

This clone has a handful of counts. V and J are TRBV6-5 and TRBJ1-1; 11 bases agree with TRBD1. CDR3 length: 15 residues. Germline lookup yields CDR1 MNHEY and CDR2 SVGAGI. Trimming removed 6 bases from V and 10 bases from J; junction bases left unmatched: 13. Written as DNA, the CDR3 is TGTGCCAGCAGACCCGGGACAGGGGGAAAGATTGGAGCTTTCTTT. Translating it yields CASRPGTGGKIGAFF.

The chain is built from TRBV7-2 and TRBJ1-4, with TRBD1 identical over 10 bases. CDR1 SGHTA and CDR2 FQGNSA come from the germline V gene. Trimming at V came to 3 bases and at J to 7 bases, leaving 2 bases not matched to a gene. The CDR3 contains 14 residues. CDR3 bases: TGTGCCAGCAGCTTGGACAGGGGGGGTGAAAAACTGTTTTTT. Encoded protein: CASSLDRGGEKLFF.

The chain joins TRBV7-3 to TRBJ2-3; 9 bases fit TRBD2. With 2 bases clipped from V and 5 bases from J, the junction kept 8 bases outside the gene matches. In germline, CDR1 is SGHTA, CDR2 FQGTGA. The CDR3 runs to 16 residues. This CDR3 reads CASSLLPAGGRDTQYF. CDR3 DNA sequence: TGTGCCAGCAGCTTACTCCCAGCGGGAGGTAGAGATACGCAGTATTTT.

This clone has a handful of counts. The J gene is TRBJ1-2, the V gene TRBV18; 7 bases align to TRBD1. V shed 6 bases and J 3 bases; nucleotides not matched to a gene: 4. The CDR3 is 13 amino acids. Germline V gives CDR1 KGHSH, CDR2 LQKENI. DNA of the CDR3: TGTGCCAGCTCTGGACAGGTGGACTATGGCTACACCTTC. It yields the protein CASSGQVDYGYTF. The full variable domain, completed using reference TRBV18 and TRBJ1-2, is NAGVMQNPRHLVRRRGQEARLRCSPMKGHSHVYWYRQLPEEGLKFMVYLQKENIIDESGMPKERFSAEFPKEGPSILRIQQVVRGDSAAYFCASSGQVDYGYTFGSGTRLTVV.

The chain joins TRBV14 to TRBJ2-2; 7 positions agree with TRBD1. V dropped 4 bases and J dropped 1; count of bases not matched to a gene: 3. CDR1 is SGHDN, CDR2 FVKESK, per germline. The CDR3 contains 15 residues. CDR3 in DNA: TGTGCCAGCAGCCGACAGGGTCTGAACACCGGGGAGCTGTTTTTT. Its protein product is CASSRQGLNTGELFF.

Only a few counts were recorded for this clone. J is TRBJ1-2 and V is TRBV29-1, with D possibly matching TRBD1 (5 bases). Germline CDR1 is SQVTM and CDR2 is ANQGSEA. The CDR3 contains 13 residues. This chain's CDR3 is CSAAAGWSYGYTF. The DNA of the CDR3 is TGCAGTGCGGCTGCAGGGTGGAGCTATGGCTACACCTTC.

V gene TRBV11-3 combines with J gene TRBJ1-1, with unresolved D. With 5 bases removed from V and 4 bases from J, the gap between germline ends came to 11 bases. The germline V gene encodes CDR1 SGHNT and CDR2 YENEEA. CDR3 size: 13 residues. The CDR3 loop reads CASSQARGTEAFF. CDR3 in DNA: TGTGCCAGCAGCCAGGCTCGGGGCACTGAAGCTTTCTTT.

The chain uses TRBV6-6 and TRBJ1-5; no clear D. The CDR3 contains 15 residues. Germline assignment: CDR1 MNHNY and CDR2 SVGAGI (reference sequence). Trimming pared 2 bases from V and 0 bases from J, leaving 8 bases between. Here the CDR3 reads CASSYERGSNQPQHF. DNA for the CDR3: TGTGCCAGCAGTTACGAGCGGGGTAGCAATCAGCCCCAGCATTTT.

Remarks on this clone: Different DNA sequences within this sample yield the same CDR3. The V gene is TRBV6-5, the J gene TRBJ1-2; 7 bases line up with TRBD1. The CDR3 extends over 15 amino acids. The V and J ends lost 0 bases and 3 bases, in that order; junction bases with no gene match: 4. Germline V lookup: CDR1 MNHEY, CDR2 SVGAGI. DNA of the CDR3: TGTGCCAGCAGTTACTCGGGCAGGGGGGACTATGGCTACACCTTC. This codes for CASSYSGRGDYGYTF.

As to this clone: Other DNA variants within this sample encode the same CDR3. V and J are TRBV5-5 and TRBJ1-4; a possible D gene is TRBD1 (6 bases). The germline CDR1 and CDR2 sequences are SGHKS and YYEKEE (reference sequence). This CDR3 region has 14 residues. Deletions cut 1 base from V and 4 bases from J, with 8 bases between. CDR3 residues: CASSLTGFNEKLFF. The CDR3 DNA reads TGTGCCAGCAGCTTGACAGGGTTTAATGAAAAACTGTTTTTT.

This sequence joins TRBV6-6 and TRBJ1-3; D is perhaps TRBD1 (6 bases). The CDR3 length is 17 residues. Germline-derived CDR1 and CDR2 are MNHNY and SVGAGI (reference sequence). V was clipped by 5 bases and J by 3 bases, with 20 bases between them. The CDR3 loop is CASSLEQGLTYGNTIYF. CDR3 sequence (DNA): TGTGCCAGCAGTCTCGAACAGGGTCTCACGTATGGAAACACCATATATTTT.

This chain uses TRBV6-1 with TRBJ1-5, with 7 bases matching TRBD1. The CDR3 is 14 amino acids. In germline, CDR1 is MNHNS, CDR2 SASEGT. J gave up 5 bases and V 2 bases, and 3 bases lay outside the gene matches. The CDR3 loop is CASSERQGHQPQHF. The DNA of the CDR3 is TGTGCCAGCAGTGAAAGACAGGGACATCAGCCCCAGCATTTT.

The rearrangement joins TRBV24-1 to TRBJ1-5, with 10 bases lining up with TRBD1. CDR1 and CDR2 (germline): KGHDR, SFDVKD. The CDR3 spans 14 residues. The ends lost 9 bases at V and 7 bases at J; junction bases unmatched: 8. CDR3 nucleotides: TGTGCCACCGTTCCGGGACAGGGGAGCCAGCCCCAGCATTTT. It is translated as CATVPGQGSQPQHF.

This clone occurred a few times. V and J are TRBV5-1 and TRBJ2-7, with 8 bases identical to TRBD2. The CDR3 is 13 amino acids. CDR1 and CDR2 (germline): SGHRS, YFSETQ. With V trimmed by 4 bases and J by 5 bases, 5 bases remained unmatched. The CDR3 DNA reads as TGCGCCAGCAGCCCGGGGCGGGGGGACGAGCAGTACTTC. Translation gives CASSPGRGDEQYF. Complete variable domain (other parts from reference TRBV5-1 and TRBJ2-7): KAGVTQTPRYLIKTRGQQVTLSCSPISGHRSVSWYQQTPGQGLQFLFEYFSETQRNKGNFPGRFSGRQFSNSRSEMNVSTLELGDSALYLCASSPGRGDEQYFGPGTRLTVT.

The J gene is TRBJ2-7, the V gene TRBV25-1; 9 nucleotides line up with TRBD1. The V gene end was trimmed by 7 bases and the J gene end by 6 bases; junction bases not matched to a gene: 16. The CDR3 runs to 16 residues. Germline V lookup: CDR1 MGHDK, CDR2 SYGVNS. The DNA of the CDR3 is TGTGCCAGCACCAAACTTCCGGGACAGGGAATCTCCGAGCAGTACTTC. Its protein product is CASTKLPGQGISEQYF.

The rearrangement uses TRBV5-1 and TRBJ2-4, with 9 bases lining up with TRBD1. The CDR3 has 14 amino acids. Germline loops: CDR1 SGHRS, CDR2 YFSETQ. Germline trimming cut 4 bases from V and 5 bases from J; bases unmatched to any gene: 4. The CDR3 nucleotides are TGCGCCAGCAGCACAGGACAGGGGCAAAACATTCAGTACTTC. Its translation: CASSTGQGQNIQYF. Complete variable domain (other parts from reference TRBV5-1 and TRBJ2-4): KAGVTQTPRYLIKTRGQQVTLSCSPISGHRSVSWYQQTPGQGLQFLFEYFSETQRNKGNFPGRFSGRQFSNSRSEMNVSTLELGDSALYLCASSTGQGQNIQYFGAGTRLSVL.

This chain links TRBV18 with TRBJ2-5; D perhaps matches TRBD2 (5 bases). The CDR3 spans 14 residues. The germline CDR1 and CDR2 sequences are KGHSH and LQKENI. Deletions cut 3 bases from V and 3 bases from J, with 11 bases between. The CDR3: CASSPTGFKETQYF. The CDR3 DNA reads as TGTGCCAGCTCACCCACGGGGTTTAAAGAGACCCAGTACTTC. Supplemented by reference TRBV18 and TRBJ2-5, the full variable domain reads NAGVMQNPRHLVRRRGQEARLRCSPMKGHSHVYWYRQLPEEGLKFMVYLQKENIIDESGMPKERFSAEFPKEGPSILRIQQVVRGDSAAYFCASSPTGFKETQYFGPGTRLLVL.

The chain employs TRBV9 and TRBJ1-1, with D tentatively TRBD1 (5 bases). The CDR3 loop spans 11 amino acids. Germline V gene sequence: CDR1 SGDLS, CDR2 YYNGEE. The V gene lost 4 bases and the J gene lost 7 bases, with 8 bases spanning the gap. CDR3 region: CASSPQVEAFF. The CDR3 DNA sequence: TGTGCCAGCAGCCCACAGGTTGAAGCTTTCTTT.

V usage is TRBV7-9 and J usage is TRBJ1-2, with D perhaps matching TRBD1 (6 bases). The CDR3 runs 14 residues. Germline-derived CDR1 and CDR2 are SEHNR and FQNEAQ (reference sequence). V gave up 11 bases and J gave up 2 bases, with 18 bases separating them. The CDR3 region is CAAERGGRNYGYTF. DNA for the CDR3: TGTGCCGCTGAGAGGGGGGGCCGCAACTATGGCTACACCTTC.

The chain recombines TRBV3-1 (or the pseudogene TRBV3-2) with TRBJ2-2; TRBD2 matches 8 bases. This CDR3 is built from 16 residues. The trim removed 3 bases at V and 0 bases at J, leaving 3 bases unmatched. Per the germline V gene, CDR1 is LGHDT and CDR2 is YNNKEL (reference sequence). CDR3 sequence (DNA): TGTGCCAGCAGCCAGAGGACTAGCTCGAACACCGGGGAGCTGTTTTTT. It yields the protein CASSQRTSSNTGELFF.

The V and J genes are TRBV6-5 and TRBJ1-1; a possible D gene is TRBD1 (5 bases). There are 14 residues in the CDR3. Trimming removed 6 bases from V and 1 base from J, with 12 bases in between. CDR1 and CDR2 from the germline V gene are MNHEY and SVGAGI. The CDR3 spells CASRAPGANTEAFF. The CDR3 region has the DNA TGTGCCAGCAGGGCACCTGGGGCGAACACTGAAGCTTTCTTT.

The gene calls are TRBV9 and TRBJ2-7; D is perhaps TRBD2 (5 bases). Germline lookup yields CDR1 SGDLS and CDR2 YYNGEE. CDR3 length: 15 residues. Between the trimmed V and J ends, which lost 3 bases and 2 bases, there was a span of 15 bases. The CDR3 sequence is CASSGTSGSTYEQYF. Written as DNA, the CDR3 is TGTGCCAGCAGCGGAACCTCGGGGTCAACCTACGAGCAGTACTTC.

The chain has TRBV7-9 and TRBJ1-5; TRBD1 is a possible D gene (6 bases). Trimming left V 5 bases short and J 4 bases short, with 18 bases between. CDR1 SEHNR and CDR2 FQNEAQ come from the germline V gene (reference sequence). The CDR3 totals 16 residues. For the CDR3, the DNA is TGTGCCAGCAGCCCTAGCTCTACAGGGTGGAATCAGCCCCAGCATTTT. It codes for CASSPSSTGWNQPQHF.